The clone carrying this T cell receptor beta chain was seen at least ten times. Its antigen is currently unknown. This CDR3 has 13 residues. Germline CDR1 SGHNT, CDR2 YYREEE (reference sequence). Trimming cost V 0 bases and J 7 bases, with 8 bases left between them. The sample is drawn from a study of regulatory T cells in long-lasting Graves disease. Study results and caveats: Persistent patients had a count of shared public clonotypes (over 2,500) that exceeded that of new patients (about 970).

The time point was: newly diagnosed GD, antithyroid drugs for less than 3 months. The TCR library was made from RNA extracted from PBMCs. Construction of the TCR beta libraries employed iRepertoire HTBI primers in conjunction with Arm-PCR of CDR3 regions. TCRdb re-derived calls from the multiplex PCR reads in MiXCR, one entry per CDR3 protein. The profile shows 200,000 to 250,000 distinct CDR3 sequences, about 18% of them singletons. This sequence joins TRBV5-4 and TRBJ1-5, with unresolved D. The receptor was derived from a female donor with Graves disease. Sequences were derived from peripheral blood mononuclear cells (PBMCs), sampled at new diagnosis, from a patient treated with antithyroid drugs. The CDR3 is CASSLGSGQPQHF. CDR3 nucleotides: TGTGCCAGCAGCTTGGGGTCGGGCCAGCCCCAGCATTTT.